The clone carrying this T cell receptor beta chain has only a few counts. The data stem from a study of T cells in Graves' hyperthyroidism and ophthalmopathy. The CDR3 length is 13 residues. Germline-derived CDR1 and CDR2 are MDHEN and SYDVKM. V dropped 3 bases and J dropped 6; count of bases not matched to a gene: 4. Regions amplified from RNA transcripts were the TCR beta CDR3 regions. The HTBI primer set drove a first-round RT-PCR of the TCR CDR3. TCRdb recomputed calls from the multiplex PCR reads with MiXCR, one row per CDR3 protein. The table shows about 690,000 distinct CDR3 sequences, with approximately 15% occurring only once.

The sequencing input was blood. V is TRBV28 and J is TRBJ2-7, with TRBD1 matching over 8 bases. This receptor was obtained from a man aged 45-60 years with Graves' hyperthyroidism. The CDR3 loop reads CASSFTGGREQYF. CDR3 DNA sequence: TGTGCCAGCAGTTTTACAGGGGGGCGCGAGCAGTACTTC.